This TCR beta chain appears in the sequencing data of a study of control samples from healthy donors and cancer patients. Here immunoSEQ multiplex PCR was the method, and the copy in TCRdb shows in-frame clones only, minus some. The top ten hold 5.5% to 7.5% of the sample, which has 75,000 to 90,000 clones, around 91% seen once. The sequenced material came from blood. This clonotype was obtained from a man aged 50 to 59 in good health.

The CDR3 sequence is CASSYRANYGYTF. CDR3 DNA: TGTGCCAGCAGTTACCGCGCTAACTATGGCTACACCTTC. This chain connects TRBV6-5 to TRBJ1-2; D is unclear. The germline gives CDR1 MNHEY, CDR2 SVGAGI. The CDR3 spans 13 residues. Trimming took 2 bases from V and 0 from J, leaving 4 bases between them.